This TCR beta chain was sequenced in a study of blood T cell repertoires in COVID-19. About the research overall: Sample material is recorded as cDNA or gDNA derived from T cells, B-cell-depleted T cells, or PBMCs.

Cohorts were assigned according to the clinical history that participants reported. Symptom resolution, clearance, or two negative PCRs marked the recovered donors of Cohort 3. As handled by the study authors: Researchers report that nucleated cell counts were estimated from reference gene primer amplification. The repertoire was sequenced with immunoSEQ multiplex PCR; TCRdb's copy has only in-frame clones and lacks some. V and J calls and clone size are those listed in that table; D and trimming were worked out from the DNA. The sample comprises around 500,000 clones, around 87% of which are singletons, and 1.5% to 2% rests with the top ten. This clone was seen just once. The CDR3 has 15 amino acids. Per germline, CDR1 SGHDN and CDR2 FVKESK. After removal of 3 bases from V and 6 bases from J, the junction contained 10 bases not matched to a gene.

The sequenced material came from PBMCs or T cells enriched from blood (not recorded which). The TCR comes from a woman in her 40s who had recovered from COVID-19. The chain carries TRBV14 and TRBJ2-7; 8 bases align to TRBD2. CDR3 protein: CASSQLSGSFVEQYF. Here the CDR3 DNA reads TGTGCCAGCAGCCAGCTGAGCGGGAGCTTTGTCGAGCAGTACTTC.